Below, 28 T cell receptor beta chains from the same sample are listed, as sequenced in a study of post-analysis software for immune sequencing data (dated by TCRdb to 2015 to 2017). Beyond this particular receptor, the publication reports: About five TRBV segments, including TRBV5-6, TRBV5-1 and TRBV20-1, were significantly more frequent in patients than controls.

No antigen has been assigned to these receptors. Library method: PCR. Instrument on record: Illumina HiSeq 2500. To reduce PCR and sequencing biases, unique molecular identifiers were built into the TCR beta cDNA libraries. Using fastp at Q25 and MiXCR, TCRdb reprocessed the public reads and kept productive beta chains. Rows are unified per CDR3 protein, each entry keeping the most common DNA and genes. The sample yields hundreds of thousands of distinct CDR3 sequences; approximately 59% were counted once. 11% of the sample is in the top ten clones. What was sequenced was blood. Source of these receptors: a girl aged 2 to 10 with multiple sclerosis.

The rearrangement joins TRBV29-1 to TRBJ2-1; D perhaps matches TRBD1 (6 bases). Per germline, CDR1 SQVTM and CDR2 ANQGSEA. Trimming left V 5 bases short and J 8 bases short, with 19 bases between. This CDR3 is built from 14 residues. The CDR3 DNA follows: TGCAGCGTTCGAGTTACAGGGATTGGCCATGAGCAGTTCTTC. Residues: CSVRVTGIGHEQFF.

This clonotype has more than one count but fewer than ten. The chain has TRBV4-1 and TRBJ2-7; 7 positions agree with TRBD1. Per germline, CDR1 MGHRA and CDR2 YSYEKL. The trim removed 4 bases at V and 7 bases at J, leaving 13 bases unmatched. CDR3 length equals 15 residues. The CDR3 protein is CASSRDRDRGQEQYF. The CDR3 DNA reads TGCGCCAGCAGCCGCGACCGGGACAGAGGCCAGGAGCAGTACTTC.

The rearrangement joins TRBV7-9 to TRBJ2-7; D ambiguous. CDR1 and CDR2 from the germline V gene are SEHNR and FQNEAQ (reference sequence). The CDR3 is 12 residues long. V was clipped by 4 bases and J by 7 bases, with 11 bases between them. The CDR3 sequence: CASSSQDGEQYF. The DNA for the CDR3 is TGTGCCAGCAGCTCACAAGACGGGGAGCAGTACTTC. The full variable domain, with the rest looked up from reference TRBV7-9 and TRBJ2-7, is DTGVSQNPRHKITKRGQNVTFRCDPISEHNRLYWYRQTLGQGPEFLTYFQNEAQLEKSRLLSDRFSAERPKGSFSTLEIQRTEQGDSAMYLCASSSQDGEQYFGPGTRLTVT.

Only a few counts were recorded for this clonotype. V and J are TRBV5-1 and TRBJ1-1; no definite D call. The CDR3 totals 15 residues. Trimming removed 0 bases at V and 1 base at J, with 10 bases between. CDR1 is SGHRS, CDR2 YFSETQ, per germline. CDR3 region: CASSLEGSRNTEAFF. The CDR3 nucleotides read TGCGCCAGCAGCTTGGAGGGCAGCCGGAACACTGAAGCTTTCTTT.

The chain couples TRBV29-1 to TRBJ2-5, with D perhaps TRBD1 or TRBD2 (6 bases each). The CDR3 extends over 13 amino acids. Trimming stripped 4 bases from V and 3 bases from J, with 12 bases between. Germline V gene sequence: CDR1 SQVTM, CDR2 ANQGSEA. The CDR3 sequence: CSVVEGGEETQYF. The CDR3 coding sequence is TGCAGCGTTGTAGAGGGGGGCGAAGAGACCCAGTACTTC.

The V call is TRBV15, the J call TRBJ2-1; 8 nucleotides agree with TRBD2. This CDR3 has 15 amino acids. The germline gives CDR1 LNHNV, CDR2 YYDKDF (reference sequence). The V and J ends lost 4 bases and 5 bases, in that order; junction bases with no gene match: 7. CDR3 DNA sequence: TGTGCCACCAGCACGCCGGGACTAGTTAACAATGAGCAGTTCTTC. It specifies CATSTPGLVNNEQFF.

This chain links TRBV7-9 with TRBJ2-1; 9 nucleotides line up with TRBD2. CDR1 is SEHNR, CDR2 FQNEAQ, per germline (reference sequence). The CDR3 covers 15 residues. With 6 bases clipped from V and 8 bases from J, the junction kept 11 bases outside the gene matches. The CDR3 DNA sequence: TGTGCCAGCAGTTACTCGACGGGACTAGCTGATGAGCAGTTCTTC. This translates into CASSYSTGLADEQFF.

The rearrangement links TRBV3-1 to TRBJ2-3, with D perhaps being TRBD1 or TRBD2 (5 bases each). The CDR3 has 15 residues. Germline V CDR1 and CDR2: LGHDT, YNNKEL (reference sequence). V was cut by 0 bases and J by 8 bases, with 15 bases left in between. The CDR3 sequence is CASSQDGASSGTQYF. In DNA form, the CDR3 reads TGTGCCAGCAGCCAAGATGGGGCTAGCAGTGGTACGCAGTATTTT.

This clonotype was observed a few times. V gene TRBV7-9 combines with J gene TRBJ1-2; possibly TRBD1 for D (6 bases). The CDR3 extends over 11 amino acids. CDR1 SEHNR and CDR2 FQNEAQ come from the germline V gene (reference sequence). Trimming cost V 7 bases and J 8 bases, with 11 bases left between them. CDR3 protein: CASTSGDGYTF. Here the CDR3 DNA reads TGTGCCAGCACTTCAGGGGACGGCTACACCTTC. The variable domain in full, with the rest retrieved from reference TRBV7-9 and TRBJ1-2, is DTGVSQNPRHKITKRGQNVTFRCDPISEHNRLYWYRQTLGQGPEFLTYFQNEAQLEKSRLLSDRFSAERPKGSFSTLEIQRTEQGDSAMYLCASTSGDGYTFGSGTRLTVV.

This clonotype has just a few counts. The rearrangement uses TRBV4-1 and TRBJ2-7; D possibly matches TRBD1 or TRBD2 (5 bases each). V was shortened by 2 bases and J by 4 bases, with 21 bases between the two germline ends. This CDR3 has 17 amino acids. Germline lookup yields CDR1 MGHRA and CDR2 YSYEKL. CDR3 nucleotides: TGCGCCAGCAGCCAATTGGGGAAAAAGAGGGGCCAATACGAGCAGTACTTC. Protein product: CASSQLGKKRGQYEQYF.

This clonotype was counted between two and nine times. V is TRBV29-1 and J is TRBJ2-6, with a weak D call TRBD2 (6 bases). Germline CDR1 and CDR2: SQVTM and ANQGSEA. The CDR3 totals 17 residues. Trimming took 7 bases from V and 0 from J, leaving 19 bases between them. The CDR3 spells CSASGSGSSSGANVLTF. The CDR3, as DNA: TGCAGCGCCTCTGGTAGCGGTTCAAGCTCTGGGGCCAACGTCCTGACTTTC. Full variable domain (missing parts from reference TRBV29-1 and TRBJ2-6): SAVISQKPSRDICQRGTSLTIQCQVDSQVTMMFWYRQQPGQSLTLIATANQGSEATYESGFVIDKFPISRPNLTFSTLTVSNMSPEDSSIYLCSASGSGSSSGANVLTFGAGSRLTVL.

Turning to this clonotype: A junction boundary mismatches the germline segment, possibly from a read error. The chain recombines TRBV20-1 with TRBJ2-3; 8 bases match TRBD2. The CDR3 sequence is 15 residues long. Germline lookup yields CDR1 DFQATT and CDR2 SNEGSKA (reference sequence). The CDR3 is CSAREGQRGTDTQYF. DNA of the CDR3: TGCAGCGCTAGGGAGGGGCAGCGGGGGACAGATACGCAGTATTTT.

The gene calls are TRBV5-1 and TRBJ1-5; TRBD1 might be the D (6 bases). V dropped 5 bases and J dropped 3 bases, with 15 bases sitting between them. CDR1 and CDR2 from the germline V gene are SGHRS and YFSETQ. The CDR3 extends over 15 amino acids. CDR3 protein: CASRSGGGPNQPQHF. The CDR3 DNA is TGCGCCAGCAGATCGGGCGGGGGGCCCAATCAGCCCCAGCATTTT. Full variable domain (outside the CDR3, taken from reference TRBV5-1 and TRBJ1-5): KAGVTQTPRYLIKTRGQQVTLSCSPISGHRSVSWYQQTPGQGLQFLFEYFSETQRNKGNFPGRFSGRQFSNSRSEMNVSTLELGDSALYLCASRSGGGPNQPQHFGDGTRLSIL.

The rearrangement links TRBV6-1 to TRBJ2-3, with TRBD2 matching over 9 bases. Losses at the gene ends were 7 bases for V and 1 base for J; bases not matched to a gene: 12. Germline lookup yields CDR1 MNHNS and CDR2 SASEGT. This CDR3 comprises 17 residues. This CDR3 reads CASTRLSGGMGTDTQYF. The CDR3 nucleotides read TGTGCCAGCACCAGACTGAGCGGGGGGATGGGCACAGATACGCAGTATTTT.

This clonotype was detected only a few times. The chain links TRBV20-1 to TRBJ2-1, with 8 bases that match TRBD1. From germline, CDR1 is DFQATT and CDR2 SNEGSKA (reference sequence). The CDR3 runs to 16 residues. The junction had 10 bases not matched to a gene; V was cut back by 3 bases and J by 3 bases. As DNA, the CDR3 is TGCAGTGCTAGGGACGTGGACAGGGATTTCTACAATGAGCAGTTCTTC. It encodes CSARDVDRDFYNEQFF.

The rearrangement uses TRBV5-1 and TRBJ2-1, with D perhaps matching TRBD2 (6 bases). This CDR3 comprises 15 residues. Germline V gene lookup returns CDR1 SGHRS and CDR2 YFSETQ. Trimming took off 3 bases at V and 8 bases at J, with 18 bases between the two ends. This CDR3 is CASSSKGGETDEQFF. CDR3 bases: TGCGCCAGCAGCTCGAAAGGAGGGGAAACAGATGAGCAGTTCTTC.

This clonotype showed up just a few times. This chain uses TRBV12-3 or TRBV12-4 with TRBJ2-1; 14 bases match TRBD2. The CDR3 is made up of 17 amino acids. Trimming cost V 7 bases and J 0 bases; bases outside gene matches: 5. The CDR3 bases are TGTGCCAGCACCCCAGGACTAGCGGGAGGCTCCTACAATGAGCAGTTCTTC. It encodes CASTPGLAGGSYNEQFF.

This sequence joins TRBV12-3 or TRBV12-4 and TRBJ1-5, with D perhaps matching TRBD1 (5 bases). There are 16 residues in the CDR3. V lost 1 base to trimming and J lost 5 bases, with 15 bases between them. CDR3 residues: CASSLGWGRGYQPQHF. The CDR3 DNA is TGTGCCAGCAGTTTAGGCTGGGGGAGGGGTTATCAGCCCCAGCATTTT.

The V call is TRBV12-3 or TRBV12-4, the J call TRBJ2-1; D is possibly TRBD2 (6 bases). The length of the CDR3 is 14 residues. Trimming pared 3 bases from V and 2 bases from J, leaving 8 bases between. CDR3 sequence reads: CASSFGGTYNEQFF. The CDR3 DNA reads TGTGCCAGCAGTTTTGGCGGGACCTACAATGAGCAGTTCTTC.

The chain is built from TRBV13 and TRBJ2-7; D remains ambiguous. The CDR3 contains 13 residues. CDR1 is PRHDT and CDR2 is FYEKMQ in the germline V gene (reference sequence). V lost 4 bases and J lost 2, with 9 bases in between. The chain's CDR3 is CASSSTYPYEQYF. The DNA of the CDR3 is TGTGCCAGCAGCTCGACCTACCCCTACGAGCAGTACTTC.

This clonotype was recorded a few times. This sequence joins TRBV7-9 and TRBJ2-7; D might be TRBD1 (5 bases). This CDR3 comprises 13 residues. V lost 5 bases, J lost 4 bases, and 12 bases lay in between. Germline CDR1 SEHNR, CDR2 FQNEAQ (reference sequence). CDR3 bases: TGTGCCAGCAGCCGCGAGACAGAGTACGAGCAGTACTTC. This gives the protein CASSRETEYEQYF. Complete variable domain (other parts from reference TRBV7-9 and TRBJ2-7): DTGVSQNPRHKITKRGQNVTFRCDPISEHNRLYWYRQTLGQGPEFLTYFQNEAQLEKSRLLSDRFSAERPKGSFSTLEIQRTEQGDSAMYLCASSRETEYEQYFGPGTRLTVT.

This clonotype was recorded only once. The rearrangement links TRBV11-1 to TRBJ2-7; D is undetermined. This CDR3 has 14 residues. The germline V and J ends were trimmed by 2 bases and 1 base, with 9 bases remaining between them. Germline CDR1 reads SGHAT; CDR2 reads FQDESV (reference sequence). CDR3 protein: CASSLRTVSYEQYF. CDR3 in DNA: TGTGCCAGCAGCTTACGGACCGTTTCCTACGAGCAGTACTTC.

The chain combines TRBV5-6 with TRBJ2-1; 8 bases line up with TRBD2. This CDR3 region has 15 residues. The junction had 5 bases not matched to a gene; V was cut back by 1 base and J by 5 bases. Germline V CDR1 and CDR2: SGHDT, YYEEEE. DNA of the CDR3: TGTGCCAGCAGCTTGTTAGGACTAGCCCACAATGAGCAGTTCTTC. Protein product: CASSLLGLAHNEQFF.

V and J are TRBV20-1 and TRBJ1-6; D perhaps matches TRBD1 (5 bases). The CDR3 length is 14 residues. V was shortened by 5 bases and J by 6 bases, with 14 bases between the two germline ends. Germline CDR1 is DFQATT and CDR2 is SNEGSKA (reference sequence). CDR3 protein: CSAEGRSPNSPLHF. CDR3 sequence (DNA): TGCAGTGCTGAGGGACGCTCGCCTAATTCACCCCTCCACTTT.

The rearrangement joins TRBV2 to TRBJ2-5; maybe TRBD2 (6 bases). V shed 7 bases and J shed 6 bases, with 18 bases lying between them. The CDR3 totals 14 residues. Germline V gene data show CDR1 as SNHLY and CDR2 as FYNNEI. For the CDR3, the DNA is TGTGCCAGCACCCAGGGTTTGAGCGGGCAGACCCAGTACTTC. Amino acid sequence: CASTQGLSGQTQYF.

The J gene is TRBJ2-1, the V gene TRBV7-9; D gene unclear. The CDR3 has 13 residues. Trimming removed 5 bases at V and 8 bases at J, with 13 bases between. Germline V gene data show CDR1 as SEHNR and CDR2 as FQNEAQ (reference sequence). CDR3 amino acids: CASSTRTSDEQFF. CDR3 nucleotides: TGTGCCAGCAGCACCCGCACCAGCGATGAGCAGTTCTTC. The full variable domain, its missing parts supplied by reference TRBV7-9 and TRBJ2-1, is DTGVSQNPRHKITKRGQNVTFRCDPISEHNRLYWYRQTLGQGPEFLTYFQNEAQLEKSRLLSDRFSAERPKGSFSTLEIQRTEQGDSAMYLCASSTRTSDEQFFGPGTRLTVL.

The chain couples TRBV7-2 to TRBJ2-3, with D perhaps matching TRBD1 (6 bases). The CDR3 sequence is 15 residues long. The V end was cut by 2 bases, the J end by 7 bases, with 16 bases between. Germline CDR1 reads SGHTA; CDR2 reads FQGNSA. The CDR3 coding sequence is TGTGCCAGCAGCTTACGGGACACGGGTGGGAATACGCAGTATTTT. It yields the protein CASSLRDTGGNTQYF.

The table lists this clonotype with a few counts. The V call is TRBV6-4, the J call TRBJ1-2, with TRBD1 matching over 8 bases. The ends lost 3 bases at V and 8 bases at J; junction bases unmatched: 11. The CDR3 has 15 residues. Looked up from germline, CDR1 is MRHNA and CDR2 is SNTAGT. The CDR3 DNA sequence: TGTGCCAGCAGTGATACCGACAGGGGTCGAGGAGGCTACACCTTC. Protein: CASSDTDRGRGGYTF.